This TCR beta chain was recorded in a study of blood T cell repertoires in COVID-19. The overall study: Acute-phase and convalescent COVID-19 samples originated in the United States, Italy and Spain.

In the original processing: Estimates of nucleated cell counts were drawn from the amplification of reference gene primers. Sequencing used immunoSEQ multiplex PCR; TCRdb keeps in-frame clones, though not all of them. V and J calls and clone size are those listed in that table; D and trimming were worked out from the DNA. The sample contains around 400,000 clones, 80% to 90% of which appear only once. There are a few counts of this clone. Per the germline V gene, CDR1 is SGDLS and CDR2 is YYNGEE. CDR3 length: 13 residues. V gave up 4 bases and J gave up 8 bases, with 15 bases separating them. The sample was peripheral blood. This TCR was recovered from a woman aged 55-70 years with COVID-19, enrolled during active disease. V gene TRBV9 combines with J gene TRBJ1-1, with D unresolved. In DNA form, the CDR3 reads TGTGCCAGCAGCTGGATAGCCCCCGGGGAAGCTTTCTTT. It is translated as CASSWIAPGEAFF.